The rows below give T cell receptor beta chains drawn from one sample of a study of identical twins' blood T cells. Each CDR3 protein gets one entry after TCRdb re-called the 5' RACE reads with MiXCR. The sample holds 400,000 or so distinct CDR3 sequences, about 28% seen once. Specimen: PBMCs. The receptors come from a woman between 18 and 50 years old in good health. Both conserved end residues are part of each CDR3. The D gene is left open where the match is weak. Size tells how often a clone was seen (once, few, many) or the class of an expanded clone, and some rows leave it out.

J	V	length	D	size	DNA	CDR3
TRBJ1-1	TRBV3-1	15	-	-	TGTGCCAGCAGCCAAGAATCACAGGGAAGATCGGAAGCTTTCTTT	CASSQESQGRSEAFF
TRBJ2-7	TRBV9	15	-	-	TGTGCCAGCGCTGACCCCAGGGAAGGGATTAACGAGCAGTACTTC	CASADPREGINEQYF
TRBJ2-3	TRBV7-2	16	TRBD2	once	TGTGCCAGCAGCTTAGGACTAGCGGGGGGGAAAGATACGCAGTATTTT	CASSLGLAGGKDTQYF
TRBJ1-1	TRBV4-2	14	-	-	TGTGCCAGCAGCCAAGTACACACAAACACTGAAGCTTTCTTT	CASSQVHTNTEAFF
TRBJ1-2	TRBV29-1	13	-	many	TGCAGCGCAGAGGGGGGCGGGAACTATGGCTACACCTTC	CSAEGGGNYGYTF
TRBJ1-1	TRBV29-1	13	TRBD1	many	TGCAGCGTTTCACAGGGGTTTGGCACTGAAGCTTTCTTT	CSVSQGFGTEAFF
TRBJ1-1	TRBV6-4	14	-	many	TGTGCCAGCAGTGATCGGGGGCCGGTCACTGAAGCTTTCTTT	CASSDRGPVTEAFF
TRBJ1-3	TRBV29-1	14	TRBD1	few	TGCAGCGTCGGGGCCGGGACAGGCACGAACACCATATATTTT	CSVGAGTGTNTIYF
TRBJ2-1	TRBV2	16	TRBD2	few	TGTGCCAGCAGTGATCTGACTAGCGGCTTCTACAATGAGCAGTTCTTC	CASSDLTSGFYNEQFF
TRBJ1-1	TRBV5-1	15	TRBD1	-	TGCGCCAGCAGCCGGACAGGGGCGTGGAACACTGAAGCTTTCTTT	CASSRTGAWNTEAFF
TRBJ2-3	TRBV5-1	15	-	-	TGCGCCAGCAGCCTCCGGGCCACTAGCACAGATACGCAGTATTTT	CASSLRATSTDTQYF
TRBJ2-1	TRBV20-1	12	-	few	TGCAGTGCTACGGACGCCTACAATGAGCAGTTCTTC	CSATDAYNEQFF
TRBJ1-4	TRBV7-2	15	-	-	TGTGCCAGCAGCTCAGGGGACTCAACTAATGAAAAACTGTTTTTT	CASSSGDSTNEKLFF
TRBJ2-1	TRBV20-1	18	TRBD2	-	TGCAGTGCTAGAGACCCCCGGAGGGCGGGAGATAAGTACGATGAGCAGTTCTTC	CSARDPRRAGDKYDEQFF
TRBJ2-1	TRBV5-1	12	-	-	TGCGCCAGCAGCTTTAACTACAATGAGCAGTTCTTC	CASSFNYNEQFF
TRBJ2-1	TRBV10-3	13	-	few	TGTGCCACCCTACGAGACTCCTACAATGAGCAGTTCTTC	CATLRDSYNEQFF
TRBJ2-1	TRBV5-1	12	-	few	TGCGCCAGCAGCTCGGGTCAGAGTGAGCAGTTCTTC	CASSSGQSEQFF
TRBJ2-3	TRBV29-1	14	-	-	TGCAGCGTTGGGCAGGAAATACGCACAGATACGCAGTATTTT	CSVGQEIRTDTQYF
TRBJ2-1	TRBV5-5	15	-	few	TGTGCCAGCAGCTTAGGACCGCAATTTTACAATGAGCAGTTCTTC	CASSLGPQFYNEQFF
TRBJ1-1	TRBV29-1	12	TRBD1	few	TGCAGCGTGATCAGGGGGGACACTGAAGCTTTCTTT	CSVIRGDTEAFF
TRBJ1-4	TRBV11-2	14	-	few	TGTGCCAGCAGCTTAGAACCCGGGAGCGAAAAACTGTTTTTT	CASSLEPGSEKLFF
TRBJ2-5	TRBV20-1	15	TRBD2	-	TGCAGTGCTACCCGACTAGCGGGGAGCCAAGAGACCCAGTACTTC	CSATRLAGSQETQYF
TRBJ1-1	TRBV30	12	-	few	TGTGCCTGGAGTCCAGCGAACACTGAAGCTTTCTTT	CAWSPANTEAFF
TRBJ2-7	TRBV5-1	13	-	-	TGCGCCAGCAACTTGGTGCCAGGGTTCGAGCAGTACTTC	CASNLVPGFEQYF
TRBJ2-2	TRBV12-3/TRBV12-4	14	-	-	TGTGCCAACAGTTTTAGGGGAAACACCGGGGAGCTGTTTTTT	CANSFRGNTGELFF
TRBJ2-1	TRBV4-2	14	TRBD1	few	TGTGCCAGCAGCCAGGGGACAGGGCTCAATGAGCAGTTCTTC	CASSQGTGLNEQFF
TRBJ1-1	TRBV20-1	12	-	few	TGCAGTGCTAGATTTCAGGGGACTGAAGCTTTCTTT	CSARFQGTEAFF
TRBJ2-1	TRBV18	13	-	-	TGTGCCAGCGTCGGGACGGAGTACAATGAGCAGTTCTTC	CASVGTEYNEQFF
TRBJ2-7	TRBV9	13	-	few	TGTGCCAGCAGCTCCGGGCGCTCCTACGAGCAGTACTTC	CASSSGRSYEQYF
TRBJ1-5	TRBV19	14	TRBD1	-	TGTGCCAGCGGAACAGGGGGCCCGGAAGGGACCCAGCATTTT	CASGTGGPEGTQHF
TRBJ2-7	TRBV6-1	14	TRBD2	-	TGTGCCAGCATCTCCGGGGGGTCCTCCTACGAGCAGTACTTC	CASISGGSSYEQYF
TRBJ2-2	TRBV5-1	16	TRBD1	few	TGCGCCAGCAGCTTGGTTAGGGGGCCGAACACCGGGGAGCTGTTTTTT	CASSLVRGPNTGELFF
TRBJ2-5	TRBV27	15	TRBD1	-	TGTGCCAGCGGACTGACAGGGCGATTAAAAGAGACCCAGTACTTC	CASGLTGRLKETQYF
TRBJ2-1	TRBV5-1	14	-	many	TGCGCCAGCAGCTCCAAGTCCTATAACAATGAGCAGTTCTTC	CASSSKSYNNEQFF
TRBJ2-2	TRBV12-3/TRBV12-4	15	TRBD2	many	TGTGCCAGCAGTTTTAAGCGGGGGGAAACCGGGGAGCTGTTTTTT	CASSFKRGETGELFF
TRBJ2-6	TRBV3-1	18	-	-	TGTGCCAGCAGCCAAGGGGACTCTTATCACTCTGGGGCCAACGTCCTGACTTTC	CASSQGDSYHSGANVLTF
TRBJ1-1	TRBV7-9	14	-	few	TGTGCCAGCAGCTTTTCAGGGGAAGACACTGAAGCTTTCTTT	CASSFSGEDTEAFF
TRBJ2-1	TRBV5-1	14	-	few	TGCGTCAGCATCCAACAACAGGGAATGGGCGAGCAGTTCTTC	CVSIQQQGMGEQFF
TRBJ1-2	TRBV6-5	14	-	few	TGTGCCAGCAGTCCCCGTCCTCGGCAAGATGGCTACACCTTC	CASSPRPRQDGYTF
TRBJ2-3	TRBV5-1	16	-	few	TGCGCCAGCAGCTTGCCAGGGGTAACAGGGACAGATACGCAGTATTTT	CASSLPGVTGTDTQYF
TRBJ2-3	TRBV6-5	15	TRBD1	few	TGTGCCAGCAGTACCAACGGACAGGGCACAGATACGCAGTATTTT	CASSTNGQGTDTQYF
TRBJ2-1	TRBV6-2/TRBV6-3	18	TRBD1	-	TGTGCCAGCAGTTACGCACCGGAACAGGGGGGCTCCTACAATGAGCAGTTCTTC	CASSYAPEQGGSYNEQFF
TRBJ1-2	TRBV20-1	15	-	few	TGCAGTGCTGGGGGAGGATCGGGGAACTATCATGGCTACACCTTC	CSAGGGSGNYHGYTF
TRBJ1-3	TRBV12-5	14	-	-	TGTGCTAGTGGTTTGAGGGAAAATGGAAACGCCATATATTTT	CASGLRENGNAIYF
TRBJ2-2	TRBV19	18	-	few	TGTGCCAGTAGTATTCGGCCAGGTGGGACAAGGAACACCGGGGAGCTGTTTTTT	CASSIRPGGTRNTGELFF
TRBJ1-1	TRBV4-2	14	-	few	TGTGCCGGCAGCCAGGTTCGGGTCCCTTCTGAAGCTTTCTTT	CAGSQVRVPSEAFF
TRBJ2-2	TRBV3-1	15	-	-	TGTGCCAGCAGCCACCTCGGAGCCTGGGAAGGGGAGCTGTTTTTT	CASSHLGAWEGELFF
TRBJ2-5	TRBV20-1	13	TRBD2	-	TGCAGTGTAGCGGGGGGGATCCAAGAGACCCAGTACTTC	CSVAGGIQETQYF
TRBJ2-1	TRBV9	15	-	-	TGTGCCAGCAGCGTAGCAGGGGCTGGTTACAATGAGCAGTTCTTC	CASSVAGAGYNEQFF
TRBJ1-5	TRBV6-8	14	-	-	TGTGCCAGCAGAAACGGAGGTGGCAATCAGCCCCAGCATTTT	CASRNGGGNQPQHF
TRBJ2-1	TRBV7-9	15	TRBD2	few	TGTGCCAGCAGCCTTAGCGGGGGACAGAACAATGAGCAGTTCTTC	CASSLSGGQNNEQFF
TRBJ1-1	TRBV6-1	15	-	-	TGTGCCAGCAGTGGGGGAATAGGGATGAACACTGAAGCTTTCTTT	CASSGGIGMNTEAFF
TRBJ2-2	TRBV5-1	15	TRBD1	-	TGCGCCAGCAGCGCCCGGACAGGGTTTGCCGGGGAGCTGTTTTTT	CASSARTGFAGELFF
TRBJ1-4	TRBV9	15	-	few	TGTGCCAGCAGCGTAGAAGGATTCTCAGGGGAAAAACTGTTTTTT	CASSVEGFSGEKLFF
TRBJ2-7	TRBV2	12	-	-	TGTGCCAGCAGTGAAGCTGCCTACGAGCAGTACTTC	CASSEAAYEQYF
TRBJ1-1	TRBV7-6	16	-	-	TGTGCCAGCAGCTTATTCTTCCTGGGCCTTAGCACTGAAGCTTTCTTT	CASSLFFLGLSTEAFF
TRBJ1-6	TRBV7-2	16	-	-	TGTGCCAGCAGCCTCCCGAAAGGGTCTTATAATTCACCCCTCCACTTT	CASSLPKGSYNSPLHF
TRBJ2-7	TRBV3-1	14	-	-	TGTGCCAGCAGCCTCGGGGGGACAGACTACGAGCAGTACTTC	CASSLGGTDYEQYF
TRBJ2-1	TRBV6-4	15	TRBD2	-	TGTGCCAGCAGTGTAAGCGGGAGGGCCCTCGGTGAGCAGTTCTTC	CASSVSGRALGEQFF
TRBJ2-1	TRBV24-1	13	-	few	TGTGCCACCAGTGAAGGCTCCTACAATGAGCAGTTCTTC	CATSEGSYNEQFF